The 30 T cell receptor beta chains given below trace back to one sample, sequenced in a study of cytomegalovirus exposure and HLA in healthy donors. Primers for the PCR totalled 60 Vbeta and 13 Jbeta. The repertoire was sequenced with immunoSEQ multiplex PCR; TCRdb's copy has only in-frame clones and lacks some. The sample includes 110,000 to 150,000 clones, roughly 80% of them seen just once. The source material was PBMCs. These receptors were collected from a male donor in good health and CMV-seronegative.

The V gene is TRBV11-1, the J gene TRBJ2-3, with TRBD2 identical over 8 bases. J was trimmed by 1 base and V by 1 base; bases with no gene match: 4. This CDR3 contains 16 residues. Germline assignment: CDR1 SGHAT and CDR2 FQDESV (reference sequence). The CDR3 DNA is TGTGCCAGCAGCTTAGATAGTAGCGGGGGCACAGATACGCAGTATTTT. Encoded protein: CASSLDSSGGTDTQYF.

This chain joins TRBV5-1 and TRBJ1-2; TRBD1 is a possible D gene (5 bases). The germline V and J ends were trimmed by 0 bases and 4 bases, with 7 bases remaining between them. The CDR3 runs to 13 residues. Germline V gene data show CDR1 as SGHRS and CDR2 as YFSETQ. In DNA, the CDR3 is TGCGCCAGCAGCTTGGAAGGGGCCTATGGCTACACCTTC. It encodes CASSLEGAYGYTF.

This clone turned up a few times. The V call is TRBV4-2, the J call TRBJ2-3; 8 bases agree with TRBD2. This CDR3 has 17 residues. V gave up 0 bases and J gave up 2 bases; unmatched junction bases: 7. CDR1 and CDR2 (germline): LGHNA, YNFKEQ. The CDR3 nucleotides read TGTGCCAGCAGCCAAGACGGGAAGACTAGCGACACAGATACGCAGTATTTT. It yields the protein CASSQDGKTSDTDTQYF.

The chain links TRBV6-1 to TRBJ1-5; 8 bases align to TRBD1. V lost 3 bases, J lost 8 bases, and 12 bases stayed unmatched. Germline V CDR1 and CDR2: MNHNS, SASEGT. This CDR3 comprises 16 residues. Here the CDR3 DNA reads TGTGCCAGCAGTGACCAGACAGGGGTTTTAGGTAAGCCCCAGCATTTT. Its protein product is CASSDQTGVLGKPQHF.

The V call is TRBV18, the J call TRBJ2-2; TRBD1 is a possible D gene (5 bases). Between the trimmed V and J ends, which lost 7 bases and 4 bases, there was a span of 10 bases. The CDR3 covers 13 residues. Germline V lookup: CDR1 KGHSH, CDR2 LQKENI. CDR3 in amino acids: CASCDSLTGELFF. The CDR3, as DNA: TGTGCCAGCTGCGACAGCCTCACCGGGGAGCTGTTTTTT. Full variable domain (missing parts from reference TRBV18 and TRBJ2-2): NAGVMQNPRHLVRRRGQEARLRCSPMKGHSHVYWYRQLPEEGLKFMVYLQKENIIDESGMPKERFSAEFPKEGPSILRIQQVVRGDSAAYFCASCDSLTGELFFGEGSRLTVL.

With regard to this clone: A read error may produce the germline difference seen at one junction end. This chain uses TRBV5-4 with TRBJ1-5; the D is unclear. CDR3 length equals 14 residues. CDR1 and CDR2 from the germline V gene are SGHNT and YYREEE (reference sequence). This CDR3 is CASSLAGENQPQHF. The CDR3 region has the DNA TGTGCCAGCAGTTTGGCTGGGGAGAATCAGCCCCAGCATTTT.

The chain uses TRBV7-2 and TRBJ2-3; 7 nucleotides align to TRBD1. This CDR3 has 14 amino acids. Germline lookup yields CDR1 SGHTA and CDR2 FQGNSA. Trimming took 3 bases from V and 4 from J; bases not matched to a gene: 4. The chain's CDR3 is CASSFRQGPDTQYF. The CDR3, as DNA: TGTGCCAGCAGCTTTAGACAGGGCCCAGATACGCAGTATTTT.

The rearrangement uses TRBV30 and TRBJ1-4; TRBD1 might be the D (6 bases). This CDR3 is built from 15 residues. The germline gives CDR1 GTSNPN, CDR2 SVGIG (reference sequence). Trimming pared 2 bases from V and 0 bases from J, leaving 10 bases between. CDR3 loop: CAWSRGGSTNEKLFF. CDR3 DNA: TGTGCCTGGAGTCGAGGGGGTTCAACTAATGAAAAACTGTTTTTT.

The chain recombines TRBV27 with TRBJ2-7; weak D call: TRBD2 (5 bases). Per germline, CDR1 MNHEY and CDR2 SMNVEV (reference sequence). With 0 bases removed from V and 1 base from J, the gap between germline ends came to 13 bases. The CDR3 totals 16 residues. The DNA for the CDR3 is TGTGCCAGCAGTTTATCTCCCGGGGTCATATCCTACGAGCAGTACTTC. Amino acids: CASSLSPGVISYEQYF.

The chain couples TRBV28 to TRBJ1-2, with TRBD1 matching over 8 bases. Looked up from germline, CDR1 is MDHEN and CDR2 is SYDVKM. The CDR3 sequence is 14 residues long. The trim removed 5 bases at V and 5 bases at J, leaving 7 bases unmatched. CDR3: CASSPTGGRYGYTF. CDR3 DNA: TGTGCCAGCAGTCCTACAGGGGGACGGTATGGCTACACCTTC.

Here the CDR3 DNA reads TGTGCCAGCAGTGCCGGTGGGACAGGGGATGGCTACACCTTC. Translated: CASSAGGTGDGYTF. J is TRBJ1-2 and V is TRBV28, with 10 bases that match TRBD1. Trimming removed 5 bases from V and 6 bases from J; junction bases left unmatched: 6. This CDR3 is 14 amino acids long. Germline CDR1 MDHEN, CDR2 SYDVKM.

Regarding this clone: This same CDR3 is encoded by further DNA sequences in the sample. The rearrangement links TRBV30 to TRBJ1-2; perhaps TRBD1 as D (6 bases). The V gene lost 5 bases and the J gene lost 7 bases, with 14 bases spanning the gap. The length of the CDR3 is 12 residues. Germline lookup yields CDR1 GTSNPN and CDR2 SVGIG (reference sequence). This chain's CDR3 is CAWHTGYSGYTF. CDR3 DNA sequence: TGTGCCTGGCACACAGGGTACAGTGGCTACACCTTC.

This rearrangement joins TRBV6-1 to TRBJ1-6, with D possibly TRBD1 on 5 matching bases. CDR3 length: 12 amino acids. V was clipped by 8 bases and J by 6 bases, with 8 bases between them. Per the germline V gene, CDR1 is MNHNS and CDR2 is SASEGT. The CDR3 DNA follows: TGTGCCAGCGGGCAGGGTAATTCACCCCTCCACTTT. Translation gives CASGQGNSPLHF.

A single count supports this clone. V gene TRBV6-5 combines with J gene TRBJ2-7; TRBD1 might be the D (5 bases). This CDR3 has 12 residues. V was clipped by 6 bases and J by 4 bases, with 10 bases between them. Germline-derived CDR1 and CDR2 are MNHEY and SVGAGI. The CDR3 here is CASSPTAYEQYF. DNA for the CDR3: TGTGCCAGCAGCCCGACAGCGTACGAGCAGTACTTC.

This clone appeared once. This chain links TRBV10-3 with TRBJ2-2; D is possibly TRBD1 (5 bases). The CDR3 loop spans 15 amino acids. Germline CDR1 reads ENHRY; CDR2 reads SYGVKD. With 0 bases removed from V and 0 bases from J, the gap between germline ends came to 5 bases. The CDR3: CAISESGANTGELFF. The CDR3 DNA follows: TGTGCCATCAGTGAGTCAGGGGCGAACACCGGGGAGCTGTTTTTT.

The chain recombines TRBV5-1 with TRBJ2-7, with 7 bases matching TRBD1. Germline-derived CDR1 and CDR2 are SGHRS and YFSETQ. This CDR3 has 14 residues. Germline trimming cut 0 bases from V and 3 bases from J; bases unmatched to any gene: 3. This CDR3 reads CASSLAGDSYEQYF. CDR3 DNA sequence: TGCGCCAGCAGCTTGGCCGGGGACAGCTACGAGCAGTACTTC. Together with reference TRBV5-1 and TRBJ2-7, the CDR3 gives the full variable domain: KAGVTQTPRYLIKTRGQQVTLSCSPISGHRSVSWYQQTPGQGLQFLFEYFSETQRNKGNFPGRFSGRQFSNSRSEMNVSTLELGDSALYLCASSLAGDSYEQYFGPGTRLTVT.

The rearrangement uses TRBV5-4 and TRBJ1-2; TRBD1 is a possible D gene (5 bases). Germline V CDR1 and CDR2: SGHNT, YYREEE (reference sequence). Between the trimmed V and J ends, which lost 5 bases and 4 bases, there was a span of 9 bases. This CDR3 has 12 residues. The CDR3 loop reads CASRPDSYGYTF. For the CDR3, the DNA is TGTGCCAGCAGACCCGACAGCTATGGCTACACCTTC.

The CDR3 nucleotides read TGTGCCAGCAGCGTGACGGGACACTCGAACACTGAAGCTTTCTTT. Its translation is CASSVTGHSNTEAFF. The genes are TRBV11-2 and TRBJ1-1, with TRBD1 as a possible D gene (6 bases). The CDR3 is made up of 15 amino acids. In germline, CDR1 is SGHAT, CDR2 FQNNGV. The V and J ends lost 5 bases and 1 base respectively, with 14 bases between them. The full variable domain, with the rest looked up from reference TRBV11-2 and TRBJ1-1, is EAGVAQSPRYKIIEKRQSVAFWCNPISGHATLYWYQQILGQGPKLLIQFQNNGVVDDSQLPKDRFSAERLKGVDSTLKIQPAKLEDSAVYLCASSVTGHSNTEAFFGQGTRLTVV.

The chain uses TRBV5-1 and TRBJ2-3; TRBD1 agrees at 7 bases. Germline V gives CDR1 SGHRS, CDR2 YFSETQ. V lost 0 bases and J lost 8; bases outside the gene matches: 9. The CDR3 is 15 residues long. Here the CDR3 reads CASSLEAGGRSTQYF. The CDR3 DNA follows: TGCGCCAGCAGCTTGGAGGCAGGGGGACGGAGTACGCAGTATTTT. The variable domain in full, with the rest retrieved from reference TRBV5-1 and TRBJ2-3, is KAGVTQTPRYLIKTRGQQVTLSCSPISGHRSVSWYQQTPGQGLQFLFEYFSETQRNKGNFPGRFSGRQFSNSRSEMNVSTLELGDSALYLCASSLEAGGRSTQYFGPGTRLTVL.

The CDR3 DNA follows: TGTGCCAGCAGCGGGGGACAGGGCTTCTGGAACGAGCAGTACTTC. Encoded protein: CASSGGQGFWNEQYF. The gene calls are TRBV2 and TRBJ2-7; the match to TRBD1 covers 9 bases. The germline CDR1 and CDR2 sequences are SNHLY and FYNNEI. The CDR3 covers 15 residues. V lost 6 bases to trimming and J lost 5 bases; unmatched junction nucleotides: 11.

This rearrangement joins TRBV2 to TRBJ1-5; 7 bases map to TRBD1. The V and J ends lost 6 bases and 4 bases, in that order; junction bases with no gene match: 12. Germline V CDR1 and CDR2: SNHLY, FYNNEI. The CDR3 consists of 16 residues. The CDR3 here is CASSPKQGIGNQPQHF. DNA for the CDR3: TGTGCCAGCAGCCCAAAACAGGGGATAGGTAATCAGCCCCAGCATTTT.

V and J are TRBV7-2 and TRBJ1-6; D call uncertain. The length of the CDR3 is 15 residues. Germline V gene data show CDR1 as SGHTA and CDR2 as FQGNSA. Deletions cut 3 bases from V and 5 bases from J, with 11 bases between. CDR3 sequence: CASSFRRLDNSPLHF. The CDR3 DNA sequence: TGTGCCAGCAGCTTTCGGCGGTTAGATAATTCACCCCTCCACTTT.

The rearrangement links TRBV6-6 to TRBJ1-1, with a weak D call TRBD1 (5 bases). Between the trimmed V and J ends, which lost 2 bases and 1 base, there was a span of 11 bases. The CDR3 is made up of 15 amino acids. The germline CDR1 and CDR2 sequences are MNHNY and SVGAGI (reference sequence). CDR3 residues: CASSYVTAKNTEAFF. DNA of the CDR3: TGTGCCAGCAGTTACGTGACAGCAAAGAACACTGAAGCTTTCTTT.

The chain carries TRBV21-1 and TRBJ1-1; the table names TRBD1, a call not compared with the DNA. TRBV21-1 is given as a pseudogene. The CDR3 has 15 amino acids. DNA of the CDR3: TGTGCCAGCAGCACGGACAGGGGGCGCTGGGCTGAAGCTTTCTTT. Residues: CASSTDRGRWAEAFF.

The table lists this clone with a few counts. This sequence joins TRBV5-1 and TRBJ1-2, with D perhaps matching TRBD1 (6 bases). Germline CDR1 and CDR2: SGHRS and YFSETQ. V lost 2 bases, J lost 4 bases, and 12 bases lay in between. This CDR3 contains 14 residues. CDR3 nucleotide sequence: TGCGCCAGCAGCTTAGCCACAGGGTTCTATGGCTACACCTTC. Translating gives CASSLATGFYGYTF.

The V and J genes are TRBV5-8 and TRBJ2-7; 9 bases fit TRBD1. The germline gives CDR1 SGHTS, CDR2 YDEGEE. This CDR3 is 13 amino acids long. V lost 1 base, J lost 6 bases, and 2 bases stayed unmatched. CDR3 residues: CASSLTGGIEQYF. CDR3 nucleotide sequence: TGTGCCAGCAGCTTGACAGGGGGCATCGAGCAGTACTTC. Complete variable domain (other parts from reference TRBV5-8 and TRBJ2-7): EAGVTQSPTHLIKTRGQQATLRCSPISGHTSVYWYQQALGLGLQFLLWYDEGEERNRGNFPPRFSGRQFPNYSSELNVNALELEDSALYLCASSLTGGIEQYFGPGTRLTVT.

The chain carries TRBV7-9 and TRBJ2-1; 14 bases are a match to TRBD2. V lost 1 base and J lost 5; bases outside the gene matches: 4. The length of the CDR3 is 17 residues. Germline values: CDR1 SEHNR, CDR2 FQNEAQ (reference sequence). The CDR3 region has the DNA TGTGCCAGCAGCTTAGGGGGACTAGCGGGGGTCCACAATGAGCAGTTCTTC. It yields the protein CASSLGGLAGVHNEQFF. Full variable domain (outside the CDR3, taken from reference TRBV7-9 and TRBJ2-1): DTGVSQNPRHKITKRGQNVTFRCDPISEHNRLYWYRQTLGQGPEFLTYFQNEAQLEKSRLLSDRFSAERPKGSFSTLEIQRTEQGDSAMYLCASSLGGLAGVHNEQFFGPGTRLTVL.

The chain employs TRBV9 and TRBJ2-7, with 9 bases fitting TRBD1. CDR1 and CDR2 (germline): SGDLS, YYNGEE. The CDR3 contains 16 residues. With 0 bases clipped from V and 4 bases from J, the junction kept 8 bases outside the gene matches. The CDR3 bases are TGTGCCAGCAGCGTAGGGGACAGGGAAATTGGATACGAGCAGTACTTC. As protein: CASSVGDREIGYEQYF.

V usage is TRBV30 and J usage is TRBJ2-7; 7 nucleotides agree with TRBD1. The junction had 16 bases not matched to a gene; V was cut back by 4 bases and J by 7 bases. The germline V gene encodes CDR1 GTSNPN and CDR2 SVGIG (reference sequence). The CDR3 spans 15 residues. The DNA for the CDR3 is TGTGCCTGGAAGAGACAGGGTTCCGGATCGTCTGAGCAGTACTTC. Protein sequence: CAWKRQGSGSSEQYF.

The rearrangement uses TRBV5-1 and TRBJ1-2; D is possibly TRBD1 (6 bases). The ends were cut back, 0 bases at V and 8 bases at J, with 14 bases in the middle. CDR3 length equals 14 residues. Germline V gene data show CDR1 as SGHRS and CDR2 as YFSETQ. CDR3 loop: CASSLGSGVEGYTF. The CDR3 DNA follows: TGCGCCAGCAGCTTGGGCTCAGGGGTTGAAGGCTACACCTTC. Combining the CDR3 with reference TRBV5-1 and TRBJ1-2 gives the whole variable domain KAGVTQTPRYLIKTRGQQVTLSCSPISGHRSVSWYQQTPGQGLQFLFEYFSETQRNKGNFPGRFSGRQFSNSRSEMNVSTLELGDSALYLCASSLGSGVEGYTFGSGTRLTVV.